A selection of T cell receptor beta chains follows, all from one sample in a study of T cell responses to AZD1222 COVID-19 vaccine. The method was immunoSEQ multiplex PCR; TCRdb's version includes in-frame clones alone and lacks a portion of them. The sample comprises about 97,000 clones, 85% to 90% of which are singletons, and 6.5% to 8% rests with the top ten. The starting material was peripheral blood, obtained on day 0 of AZD1222 vaccination. These receptors all come from an adult in good health. The CDR3 runs from the conserved cysteine through the conserved F or W. Each record gives: D gene, V gene, J gene, CDR3 protein. A D gene is named only where the DNA matches it firmly.

d_call: TRBD2
v_call: TRBV7-2
j_call: TRBJ2-2
cdr3_aa: CASSLYLKLAGGRELFF

d_call: NA
v_call: TRBV11-2
j_call: TRBJ2-3
cdr3_aa: CVSSHFRGQASTDTQYF

d_call: NA
v_call: TRBV6-6
j_call: TRBJ2-1
cdr3_aa: CASSWTGEQFF

d_call: NA
v_call: TRBV6-5
j_call: TRBJ2-3
cdr3_aa: CASSYGDTQYF

d_call: NA
v_call: TRBV29-1
j_call: TRBJ2-5
cdr3_aa: CSVVGQIRQETQYF

d_call: NA
v_call: TRBV19
j_call: TRBJ2-7
cdr3_aa: CASSMAATPWGEQYF

d_call: NA
v_call: TRBV7-9
j_call: TRBJ1-2
cdr3_aa: CASSFTGGARLPGYTF

d_call: NA
v_call: TRBV27
j_call: TRBJ1-1
cdr3_aa: CASSLAQGTEAFF

d_call: TRBD2
v_call: TRBV7-9
j_call: TRBJ2-1
cdr3_aa: CASSSLPGLAGENYNEQFF

d_call: NA
v_call: TRBV19
j_call: TRBJ2-5
cdr3_aa: CASSRLAQETQYF

d_call: NA
v_call: TRBV19
j_call: TRBJ1-5
cdr3_aa: CASSPGGSDVNQPQHF

d_call: TRBD1
v_call: TRBV10-3
j_call: TRBJ2-3
cdr3_aa: CAISPWTGQDTDTQYF

d_call: TRBD1
v_call: TRBV4-2
j_call: TRBJ2-5
cdr3_aa: CASSWGQSQETQYF

d_call: TRBD1
v_call: TRBV7-3
j_call: TRBJ2-1
cdr3_aa: CASSLNQGAHNEQFF

d_call: NA
v_call: TRBV27
j_call: TRBJ2-6
cdr3_aa: CASRAAGAGANVLTF

d_call: NA
v_call: TRBV29-1
j_call: TRBJ1-1
cdr3_aa: CSVGPTPHQGLSTEAFF

d_call: NA
v_call: TRBV5-1
j_call: TRBJ2-2
cdr3_aa: CASSLGTRNTGELFF

d_call: TRBD1
v_call: TRBV5-1
j_call: TRBJ2-1
cdr3_aa: CASSTGQNSYNEQFF

d_call: NA
v_call: TRBV19
j_call: TRBJ2-7
cdr3_aa: CASRRTDSYEQYF

d_call: NA
v_call: TRBV9
j_call: TRBJ1-1
cdr3_aa: CASSFRGGPAEAFF

d_call: NA
v_call: TRBV27
j_call: TRBJ1-1
cdr3_aa: CASSLSPNLDFEAFF

d_call: TRBD1
v_call: TRBV5-8
j_call: TRBJ2-1
cdr3_aa: CASSSQGQVSYNEQFF

d_call: NA
v_call: TRBV12-3/TRBV12-4
j_call: TRBJ1-1
cdr3_aa: CASSGSSVAFF

d_call: NA
v_call: TRBV7-9
j_call: TRBJ2-2
cdr3_aa: CASSLELVQGNTGELFF

d_call: NA
v_call: TRBV12-3/TRBV12-4
j_call: TRBJ1-2
cdr3_aa: CASSLPPNYGYTF

d_call: NA
v_call: TRBV5-4
j_call: TRBJ1-1
cdr3_aa: CASSFGQGRGTEAFF

d_call: NA
v_call: TRBV30
j_call: TRBJ2-1
cdr3_aa: CAWVWNEQFF

d_call: TRBD1
v_call: TRBV6-5
j_call: TRBJ1-1
cdr3_aa: CASSSSKGTGNTEAFF

d_call: TRBD1
v_call: TRBV2
j_call: TRBJ1-1
cdr3_aa: CASSRGLNTEAFF

d_call: NA
v_call: TRBV4-3
j_call: TRBJ2-1
cdr3_aa: CASSQVGVRSYNEQFF

d_call: NA
v_call: TRBV9
j_call: TRBJ2-7
cdr3_aa: CASSVGLTYEQYF

d_call: NA
v_call: TRBV6-5
j_call: TRBJ2-1
cdr3_aa: CASNRWGNEQFF

d_call: TRBD1
v_call: TRBV13
j_call: TRBJ2-5
cdr3_aa: CASSRGTGPKETQYF

d_call: NA
v_call: TRBV7-2
j_call: TRBJ2-2
cdr3_aa: CASSLGGHYTGELFF

d_call: NA
v_call: TRBV7-6
j_call: TRBJ1-4
cdr3_aa: CASSLAPGTDEKLFF

d_call: TRBD1
v_call: TRBV5-8
j_call: TRBJ2-3
cdr3_aa: CASSPRTGGRPRRGTDTQYF

d_call: NA
v_call: TRBV2
j_call: TRBJ2-5
cdr3_aa: CASSEGTSQGTQYF